Below, 10 T cell receptor beta chains from the same sample are listed, as sequenced in a study of regulatory T cells in long-lasting Graves disease. The time point is: newly diagnosed GD, antithyroid drugs for less than 3 months. PBMC RNA was the source of the TCR library. Arm-PCR of CDR3 regions and iRepertoire HTBI primers were the basis on which TCR beta libraries were built. Via MiXCR, TCRdb re-called the multiplex PCR reads, giving one row per CDR3 protein. The profile covers roughly 350,000 distinct CDR3 sequences, with roughly 15% appearing a single time and around 20% taken by the ten largest. These records were also assigned to another study, of T cells in Graves' hyperthyroidism and ophthalmopathy.

Specimen: peripheral blood mononuclear cells (PBMCs), collected at new diagnosis, from a patient treated with antithyroid drugs. The receptors were sampled from a woman under 30 with Graves disease.

This clonotype was observed many times. This chain joins TRBV12-3 or TRBV12-4 and TRBJ2-4; a possible D gene is TRBD2 (5 bases). CDR3 length: 13 residues. Trimming removed 6 bases at V and 8 bases at J, with 14 bases between. The CDR3: CASSRSGEDIQYF. The CDR3 nucleotides read TGTGCCAGCAGCCGGTCCGGGGAAGACATTCAGTACTTC.

This clonotype came up a few times. The chain carries TRBV29-1 and TRBJ1-4; 7 positions agree with TRBD1. With V trimmed by 5 bases and J by 0 bases, 6 bases remained unmatched. This CDR3 has 15 residues. Per germline, CDR1 SQVTM and CDR2 ANQGSEA. As DNA, the CDR3 is TGCAGCGTTATGGGGACAGTCGCAACTAATGAAAAACTGTTTTTT. This encodes CSVMGTVATNEKLFF.

This clonotype appeared many times. The chain has TRBV6-1 and TRBJ1-2, with D perhaps TRBD1 (6 bases). This CDR3 is 14 amino acids long. The V and J ends lost 6 bases and 5 bases respectively, with 16 bases between them. Germline V gene sequence: CDR1 MNHNS, CDR2 SASEGT. The CDR3 protein is CASSSGQGVYGYTF. The CDR3 DNA follows: TGTGCCAGCAGCTCGGGACAAGGGGTTTATGGCTACACCTTC.

This chain links TRBV6-4 with TRBJ1-1, with 10 bases matching TRBD1. The CDR3 totals 14 residues. The V and J ends lost 6 bases and 6 bases, in that order; junction bases with no gene match: 7. Germline V gene sequence: CDR1 MRHNA, CDR2 SNTAGT. As DNA, the CDR3 is TGTGCCAGCAGCCCCGGGACAGGGGTCTCTGAAGCTTTCTTT. Encoded protein: CASSPGTGVSEAFF.

This clonotype has a count of ten or more. The gene calls are TRBV2 and TRBJ2-1, with 9 positions matching TRBD2. This CDR3 is built from 15 residues. Germline CDR1 SNHLY, CDR2 FYNNEI. Trimming removed 7 bases from V and 10 bases from J; junction bases left unmatched: 14. CDR3 sequence (DNA): TGTGCCAGCAAGGAGCGGGAGGCCCTAGGGGGGGAGCAGTTCTTC. Protein product: CASKEREALGGEQFF.

This clonotype was seen many times. The rearrangement uses TRBV18 and TRBJ2-7, with 7 bases identical to TRBD2. The CDR3 runs to 15 residues. With V trimmed by 0 bases and J by 2 bases, 4 bases remained unmatched. Per germline, CDR1 KGHSH and CDR2 LQKENI. The CDR3 spells CASSPPAGVAYEQYF. The CDR3 DNA reads as TGTGCCAGCTCACCACCTGCGGGAGTAGCCTACGAGCAGTACTTC.

Ten or more counts support this clonotype. This sequence joins TRBV3-1 and TRBJ1-1, with D uncertain. There are 14 residues in the CDR3. Trimming left V 0 bases short and J 1 base short, with 6 bases between. Germline assignment: CDR1 LGHDT and CDR2 YNNKEL (reference sequence). The CDR3: CASSQEYENTEAFF. The CDR3 nucleotides are TGTGCCAGCAGCCAAGAGTACGAGAACACTGAAGCTTTCTTT.

This clonotype was found a few times. This sequence joins TRBV19 and TRBJ2-1, with a weak D call TRBD1 (5 bases). The V and J ends lost 3 bases and 1 base respectively, with 10 bases between them. The germline V gene has CDR1 LNHDA and CDR2 SQIVND (reference sequence). The CDR3 contains 15 residues. The CDR3 DNA sequence: TGTGCCAGTAGTATCAGGGCGTGGTCCTACAATGAGCAGTTCTTC. This sequence encodes CASSIRAWSYNEQFF.

A note on this clonotype: At one boundary the junction diverges from the germline segment, which might be a read error. This chain uses TRBV20-1 with TRBJ2-1, with D possibly matching TRBD2 (6 bases). Per germline, CDR1 DFQATT and CDR2 SNEGSKA (reference sequence). The CDR3 sequence is 16 residues long. The CDR3 DNA sequence: TGCAGTGCTAGAGATCCCGGGGGAGGTTCCTTCAATGAGCAGTTCTTC. It yields the protein CSARDPGGGSFNEQFF.

Many counts were recorded for this clonotype. The chain has TRBV30 and TRBJ2-3, with D hard to call. Germline CDR1 is GTSNPN and CDR2 is SVGIG (reference sequence). The CDR3 has 13 residues. V lost 4 bases, J lost 3 bases, and 11 bases lay in between. CDR3 protein: CAWINAGTDTQYF. The CDR3 DNA reads TGTGCCTGGATTAACGCCGGTACAGATACGCAGTATTTT.